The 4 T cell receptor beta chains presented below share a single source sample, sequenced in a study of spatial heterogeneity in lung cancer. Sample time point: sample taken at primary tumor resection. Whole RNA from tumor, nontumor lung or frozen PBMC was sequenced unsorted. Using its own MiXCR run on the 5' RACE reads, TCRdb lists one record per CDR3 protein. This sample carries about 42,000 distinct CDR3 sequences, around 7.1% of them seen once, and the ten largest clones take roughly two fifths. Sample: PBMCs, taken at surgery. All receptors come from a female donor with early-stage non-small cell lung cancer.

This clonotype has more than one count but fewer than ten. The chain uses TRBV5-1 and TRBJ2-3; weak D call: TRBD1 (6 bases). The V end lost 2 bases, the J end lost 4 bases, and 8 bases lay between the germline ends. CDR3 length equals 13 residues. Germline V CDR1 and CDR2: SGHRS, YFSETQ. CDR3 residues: CASSFQGPDTQYF. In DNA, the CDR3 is TGCGCCAGCAGCTTCCAGGGGCCAGATACGCAGTATTTT.

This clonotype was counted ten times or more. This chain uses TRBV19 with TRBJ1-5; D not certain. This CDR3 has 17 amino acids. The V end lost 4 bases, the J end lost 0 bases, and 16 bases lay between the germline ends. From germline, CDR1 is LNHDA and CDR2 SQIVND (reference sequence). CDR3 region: CASSTRTDSVSNQPQHF. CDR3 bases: TGTGCCAGTAGTACCCGGACGGACTCCGTTAGCAATCAGCCCCAGCATTTT.

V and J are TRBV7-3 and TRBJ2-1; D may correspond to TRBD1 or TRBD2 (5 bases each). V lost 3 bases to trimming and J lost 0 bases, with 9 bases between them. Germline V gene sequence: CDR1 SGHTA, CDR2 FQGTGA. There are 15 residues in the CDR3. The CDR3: CASSLGESSYNEQFF. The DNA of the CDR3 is TGTGCCAGCAGCTTGGGGGAAAGCTCCTACAATGAGCAGTTCTTC.

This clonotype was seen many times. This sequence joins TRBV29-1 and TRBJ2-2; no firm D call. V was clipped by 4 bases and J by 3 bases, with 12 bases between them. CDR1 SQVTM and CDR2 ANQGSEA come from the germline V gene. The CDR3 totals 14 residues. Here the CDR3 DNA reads TGCAGCGTTGGTGTTTTGTACGACACCGGGGAGCTGTTTTTT. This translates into CSVGVLYDTGELFF.